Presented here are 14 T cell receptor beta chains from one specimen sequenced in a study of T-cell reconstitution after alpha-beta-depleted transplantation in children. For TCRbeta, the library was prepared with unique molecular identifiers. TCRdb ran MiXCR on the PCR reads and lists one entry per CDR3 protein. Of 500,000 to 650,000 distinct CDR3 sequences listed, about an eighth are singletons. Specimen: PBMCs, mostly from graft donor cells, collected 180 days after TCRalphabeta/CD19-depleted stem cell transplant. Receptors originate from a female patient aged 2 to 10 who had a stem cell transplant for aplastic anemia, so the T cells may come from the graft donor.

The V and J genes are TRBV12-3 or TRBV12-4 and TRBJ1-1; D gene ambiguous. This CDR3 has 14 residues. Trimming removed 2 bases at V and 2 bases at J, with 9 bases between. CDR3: CASSLYKGNTEAFF. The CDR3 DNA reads TGTGCCAGCAGTTTATATAAGGGAAACACTGAAGCTTTCTTT.

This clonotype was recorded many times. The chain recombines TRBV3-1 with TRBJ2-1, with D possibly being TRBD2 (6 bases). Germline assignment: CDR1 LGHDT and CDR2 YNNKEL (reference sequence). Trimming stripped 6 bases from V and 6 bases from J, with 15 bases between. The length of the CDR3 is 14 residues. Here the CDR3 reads CASRAGTGPNEQFF. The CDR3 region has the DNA TGTGCCAGCAGGGCCGGGACTGGTCCCAATGAGCAGTTCTTC.

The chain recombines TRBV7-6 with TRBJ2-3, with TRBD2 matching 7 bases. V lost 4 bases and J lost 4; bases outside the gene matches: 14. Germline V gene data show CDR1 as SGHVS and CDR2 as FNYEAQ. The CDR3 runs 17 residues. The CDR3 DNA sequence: TGTGCCAGCAGCTCCCCGAGGTTCGGGAGGCCCCCAGATACGCAGTATTTT. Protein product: CASSSPRFGRPPDTQYF.

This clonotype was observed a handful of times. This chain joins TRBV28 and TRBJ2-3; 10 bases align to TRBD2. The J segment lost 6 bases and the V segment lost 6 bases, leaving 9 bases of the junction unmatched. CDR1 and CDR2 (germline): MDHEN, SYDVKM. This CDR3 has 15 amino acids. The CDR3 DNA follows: TGTGCCAGCAGCTCCGCAGCGGGAGGGTCTGATACGCAGTATTTT. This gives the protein CASSSAAGGSDTQYF.

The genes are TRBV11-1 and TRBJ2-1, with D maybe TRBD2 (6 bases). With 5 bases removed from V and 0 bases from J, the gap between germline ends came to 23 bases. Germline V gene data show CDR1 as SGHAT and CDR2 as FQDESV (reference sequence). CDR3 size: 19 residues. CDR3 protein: CASSLQAGRTLSSYNEQFF. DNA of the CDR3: TGTGCCAGCAGCCTACAGGCAGGGAGGACCTTGAGCTCCTACAATGAGCAGTTCTTC.

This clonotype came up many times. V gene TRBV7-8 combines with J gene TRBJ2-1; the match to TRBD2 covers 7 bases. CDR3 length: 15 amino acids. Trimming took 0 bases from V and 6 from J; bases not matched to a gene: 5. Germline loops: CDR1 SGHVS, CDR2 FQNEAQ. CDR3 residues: CASSLAGGPGNEQFF. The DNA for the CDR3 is TGTGCCAGCAGCTTAGCGGGAGGGCCGGGCAATGAGCAGTTCTTC.

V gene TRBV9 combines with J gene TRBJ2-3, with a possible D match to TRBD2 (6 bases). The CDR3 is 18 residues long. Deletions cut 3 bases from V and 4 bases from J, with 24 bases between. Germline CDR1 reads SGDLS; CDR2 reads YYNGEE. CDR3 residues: CASSDPSRLVPFPDTQYF. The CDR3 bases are TGTGCCAGCAGCGACCCCTCCAGACTAGTCCCCTTTCCAGATACGCAGTATTTT.

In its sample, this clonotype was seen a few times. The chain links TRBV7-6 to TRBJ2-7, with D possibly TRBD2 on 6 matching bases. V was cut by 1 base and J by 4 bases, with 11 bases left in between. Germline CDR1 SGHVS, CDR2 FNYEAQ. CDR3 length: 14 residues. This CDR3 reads CASSLVAGRYEQYV. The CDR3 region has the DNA TGTGCCAGCAGCTTAGTGGCAGGGAGGTACGAGCAGTACGTC.

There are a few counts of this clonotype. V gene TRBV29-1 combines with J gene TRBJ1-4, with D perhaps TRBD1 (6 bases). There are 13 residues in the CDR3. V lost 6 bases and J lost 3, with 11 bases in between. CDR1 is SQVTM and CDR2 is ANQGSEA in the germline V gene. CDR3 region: CSVRTAPNEKLFF. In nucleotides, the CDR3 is TGCAGCGTACGGACAGCCCCTAATGAAAAACTGTTTTTT.

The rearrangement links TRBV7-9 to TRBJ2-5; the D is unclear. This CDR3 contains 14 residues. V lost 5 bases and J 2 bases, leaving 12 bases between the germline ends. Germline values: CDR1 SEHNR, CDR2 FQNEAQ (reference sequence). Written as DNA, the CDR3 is TGTGCCAGCAGCCAGAGGTGGCTTCAAGAGACCCAGTACTTC. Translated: CASSQRWLQETQYF. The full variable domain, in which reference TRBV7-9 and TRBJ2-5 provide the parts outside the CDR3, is DTGVSQNPRHKITKRGQNVTFRCDPISEHNRLYWYRQTLGQGPEFLTYFQNEAQLEKSRLLSDRFSAERPKGSFSTLEIQRTEQGDSAMYLCASSQRWLQETQYFGPGTRLLVL.

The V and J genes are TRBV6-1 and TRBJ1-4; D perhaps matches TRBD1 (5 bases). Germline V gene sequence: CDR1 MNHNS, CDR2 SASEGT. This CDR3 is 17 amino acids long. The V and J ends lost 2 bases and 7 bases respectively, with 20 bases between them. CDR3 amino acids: CASSEWTTGTGGEKLFF. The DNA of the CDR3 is TGTGCCAGCAGTGAATGGACTACCGGGACCGGGGGTGAAAAACTGTTTTTT.

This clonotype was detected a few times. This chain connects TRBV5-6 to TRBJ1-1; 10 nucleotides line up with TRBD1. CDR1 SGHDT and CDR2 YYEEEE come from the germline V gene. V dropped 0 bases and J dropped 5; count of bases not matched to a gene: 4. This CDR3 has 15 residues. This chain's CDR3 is CASSLVPGQGTEAFF. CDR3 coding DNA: TGTGCCAGCAGCTTGGTCCCGGGACAGGGGACTGAAGCTTTCTTT.

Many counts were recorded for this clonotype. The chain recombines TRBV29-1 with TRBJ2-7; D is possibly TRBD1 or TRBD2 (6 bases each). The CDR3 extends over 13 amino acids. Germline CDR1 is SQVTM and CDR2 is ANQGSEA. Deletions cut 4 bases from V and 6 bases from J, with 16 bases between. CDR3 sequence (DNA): TGCAGCGTTGGGGACTTACAGGGATTCGAGCAGTACTTC. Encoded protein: CSVGDLQGFEQYF.

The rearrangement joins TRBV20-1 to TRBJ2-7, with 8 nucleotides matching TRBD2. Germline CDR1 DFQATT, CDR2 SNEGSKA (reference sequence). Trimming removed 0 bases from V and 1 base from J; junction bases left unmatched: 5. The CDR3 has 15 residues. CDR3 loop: CSAREVGRASYEQYF. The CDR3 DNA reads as TGCAGTGCTAGAGAAGTCGGGAGGGCGTCCTACGAGCAGTACTTC.